This T cell receptor (beta chain) was sequenced in a study of blood T cell repertoires in COVID-19. Whole-study context: Acute-phase and convalescent COVID-19 samples originated in the United States, Italy and Spain. The analysed material was cDNA or gDNA that came from T cells, B-cell-depleted T cells, or PBMCs.

Germline V gene lookup returns CDR1 MDHEN and CDR2 SYDVKM. Trimming took 8 bases from V and 0 from J, leaving 11 bases between them. The CDR3 loop spans 15 amino acids. It was during active infection that Seattle patients were enrolled and then longitudinally followed. Methods used by the authors: By means of reference gene primer amplification, nucleated cell counts were estimated. Assay: immunoSEQ multiplex PCR; the TCRdb copy retains only in-frame clones and omits some. D and trimming were read from the DNA, whereas the V and J calls and clone size are those reported in that table. The top ten clones hold 7.8% of a sample with 540,000 or so clones, 85% to 90% of them seen once.

The receptor was isolated from a woman aged 50 to 60 with COVID-19, enrolled during active disease. This rearrangement joins TRBV28 to TRBJ1-6; D is unclear. Sample: peripheral blood. The CDR3 DNA reads TGTGCCAGCCACGAGAGGAGCTCCTATAATTCACCCCTCCACTTT. It encodes CASHERSSYNSPLHF.